These 23 T cell receptor beta chains were all obtained from the same sample, sequenced in a study of blood T cell repertoires in COVID-19. Generated by immunoSEQ multiplex PCR, the TCRdb table keeps only in-frame clones and is missing some. The sample contains 200,000 to 250,000 clones, nearly 90% of which appear only once. The sample taken for sequencing was peripheral blood. The receptors derive from a woman between 18 and 29 years old who had recovered from COVID-19.

This clone was observed once. The chain combines TRBV6-5 with TRBJ2-7, with TRBD2 matching over 10 bases. CDR3 length: 15 residues. From germline, CDR1 is MNHEY and CDR2 SVGAGI. V shed 7 bases, J shed 3 bases, and the junction held 9 bases outside the gene matches. Here the CDR3 DNA reads TGTGCCAGCAAATTAGCGGGAGGCACCTTCTACGAGCAGTACTTC. Its translation is CASKLAGGTFYEQYF.

The chain joins TRBV14 to TRBJ1-1; D possibly corresponds to TRBD1 (5 bases). Looked up from germline, CDR1 is SGHDN and CDR2 is FVKESK. Trimming took off 1 base at V and 3 bases at J, with 9 bases between the two ends. CDR3 length: 14 amino acids. CDR3 in amino acids: CASSQGAGYTEAFF. The DNA for the CDR3 is TGTGCCAGCAGCCAAGGAGCAGGGTACACTGAAGCTTTCTTT.

The chain has TRBV5-4 and TRBJ2-6; D ambiguous. Trimming removed 0 bases from V and 1 base from J, with 5 bases in between. Germline CDR1 SGHNT, CDR2 YYREEE (reference sequence). The CDR3 is 15 amino acids. Here the CDR3 reads CASSLELSGANVLTF. In nucleotides, the CDR3 is TGTGCCAGCAGCTTGGAATTATCTGGGGCCAACGTCCTGACTTTC. The whole variable domain, filled in from reference TRBV5-4 and TRBJ2-6, reads ETGVTQSPTHLIKTRGQQVTLRCSSQSGHNTVSWYQQALGQGPQFIFQYYREEENGRGNFPPRFSGLQFPNYSSELNVNALELDDSALYLCASSLELSGANVLTFGAGSRLTVL.

The J gene is TRBJ1-3, the V gene TRBV19, with a tentative D call TRBD1 (5 bases). The CDR3 is 14 residues long. The V and J ends lost 6 bases and 4 bases respectively, with 13 bases between them. The germline gives CDR1 LNHDA, CDR2 SQIVND (reference sequence). The CDR3 loop is CASRDNGRGNTIYF. Here the CDR3 DNA reads TGTGCCAGTAGGGACAACGGTAGGGGAAACACCATATATTTT.

J is TRBJ1-5 and V is TRBV4-3; D gene uncertain. Trimming shortened V by 0 bases and J by 5 bases, and 5 bases separated the two germline ends. The CDR3 has 13 residues. In germline, CDR1 is LGHNA, CDR2 YSLEER. The CDR3 loop reads CASSQDQYQPQHF. The CDR3 DNA follows: TGCGCCAGCAGCCAAGATCAGTATCAGCCCCAGCATTTT.

The rearrangement joins TRBV5-1 to TRBJ2-2; D possibly corresponds to TRBD1 (6 bases). The V end was cut by 4 bases, the J end by 1 base, with 8 bases between. Per germline, CDR1 SGHRS and CDR2 YFSETQ. CDR3 length equals 14 residues. DNA of the CDR3: TGCGCCAGCAGCACGGGACAGAACACCGGGGAGCTGTTTTTT. It specifies CASSTGQNTGELFF.

J is TRBJ2-5 and V is TRBV14; D perhaps matches TRBD2 (5 bases). The length of the CDR3 is 13 residues. CDR1 SGHDN and CDR2 FVKESK come from the germline V gene. V was shortened by 1 base and J by 5 bases, with 8 bases between the two germline ends. CDR3 sequence (DNA): TGTGCCAGCAGCCAAGTAGCGTTGGAGACCCAGTACTTC. Its translation is CASSQVALETQYF. The full variable domain, with the rest looked up from reference TRBV14 and TRBJ2-5, is EAGVTQFPSHSVIEKGQTVTLRCDPISGHDNLYWYRRVMGKEIKFLLHFVKESKQDESGMPNNRFLAERTGGTYSTLKVQPAELEDSGVYFCASSQVALETQYFGPGTRLLVL.

CDR3 sequence: CASSLAEQETQYF. CDR3 bases: TGTGCCAGCTCACTTGCAGAACAAGAGACCCAGTACTTC. The rearrangement links TRBV18 to TRBJ2-5; D not resolved. V shed 4 bases and J shed 2 bases, with 8 bases lying between them. The CDR3 extends over 13 amino acids. Germline CDR1 and CDR2: KGHSH and LQKENI.

This clone appeared a single time. V is TRBV6-2 or TRBV6-3 and J is TRBJ2-3; 12 bases are shared with TRBD2. The CDR3 runs 15 residues. V shed 5 bases, J shed 4 bases, and the junction held 4 bases outside the gene matches. Germline V CDR1 and CDR2: MNHEY, SVGEGT. The CDR3, as DNA: TGTGCCAGCAGTAAACTAGCGGGAGGTTCAGATACGCAGTATTTT. Its translation: CASSKLAGGSDTQYF.

V is TRBV7-9 and J is TRBJ1-1; no firm D call. Trimming stripped 5 bases from V and 0 bases from J, with 7 bases between. Per germline, CDR1 SEHNR and CDR2 FQNEAQ (reference sequence). The length of the CDR3 is 13 residues. The CDR3 DNA reads as TGTGCCAGCAGCCTGTTTATGAACACTGAAGCTTTCTTT. Protein: CASSLFMNTEAFF.

The chain links TRBV28 to TRBJ2-7, with D maybe TRBD2 (7 bases). This CDR3 comprises 13 residues. With 8 bases removed from V and 6 bases from J, the gap between germline ends came to 17 bases. Germline V gene lookup returns CDR1 MDHEN and CDR2 SYDVKM. The CDR3 region has the DNA TGTGCCAGCGTAGTAGGGGGGGAGCGCGAGCAGTACTTC. Its translation is CASVVGGEREQYF.

The gene calls are TRBV6-5 and TRBJ2-7; D remains unclear. The germline CDR1 and CDR2 sequences are MNHEY and SVGAGI. The CDR3 is 12 amino acids. Trimming took 2 bases from V and 5 from J, leaving 7 bases between them. CDR3 region: CASSYDGHEQYF. DNA for the CDR3: TGTGCCAGCAGTTACGATGGGCACGAGCAGTACTTC.

The J gene is TRBJ2-7, the V gene TRBV7-9, with TRBD1 matching 7 bases. Germline CDR1 and CDR2: SEHNR and FQNEAQ (reference sequence). Trimming removed 1 base from V and 0 bases from J; junction bases left unmatched: 3. This CDR3 has 15 residues. The CDR3 bases are TGTGCCAGCAGCTTAGAGGACAGGAGCTCCTACGAGCAGTACTTC. Its protein is CASSLEDRSSYEQYF.

CDR3 coding DNA: TGTGCCAGCACGCGGGGTTCGTCCCCTGAAGCTTTCTTT. Its protein is CASTRGSSPEAFF. The V call is TRBV5-6, the J call TRBJ1-1; no clear D gene. CDR3 length: 13 amino acids. V was shortened by 6 bases and J by 6 bases, with 15 bases between the two germline ends. Germline CDR1 is SGHDT and CDR2 is YYEEEE.

CDR3 residues: CSVGVAQYEQYF. CDR3 nucleotides: TGCAGCGTTGGCGTTGCCCAATACGAGCAGTACTTC. The chain carries TRBV29-1 and TRBJ2-7; D not resolved. This CDR3 is built from 12 residues. In germline, CDR1 is SQVTM, CDR2 ANQGSEA. The V end lost 4 bases, the J end lost 4 bases, and 11 bases lay between the germline ends.

The V gene is TRBV28, the J gene TRBJ2-7, with 11 bases lining up with TRBD2. Per the germline V gene, CDR1 is MDHEN and CDR2 is SYDVKM. Trimming removed 6 bases from V and 4 bases from J; junction bases left unmatched: 8. This CDR3 is 15 amino acids long. The CDR3 reads CASRPGIAGGYEQYF. For the CDR3, the DNA is TGTGCCAGCAGACCCGGCATAGCGGGAGGGTACGAGCAGTACTTC.

J is TRBJ2-4 and V is TRBV14, with D possibly being TRBD2 (6 bases). Trimming shortened V by 4 bases and J by 4 bases, and 8 bases separated the two germline ends. CDR3 size: 13 residues. Per germline, CDR1 SGHDN and CDR2 FVKESK. The CDR3 DNA follows: TGTGCCAGCAGCCGGGACTGGAAAAACATTCAGTACTTC. Its protein product is CASSRDWKNIQYF.

This clone came up once. The chain combines TRBV2 with TRBJ1-6; 7 nucleotides match TRBD1. The CDR3 extends over 14 amino acids. Germline values: CDR1 SNHLY, CDR2 FYNNEI. The J segment lost 3 bases and the V segment lost 10 bases, leaving 6 bases of the junction unmatched. As DNA, the CDR3 is TGTGCCATCTCCCGGGACAGCTATAATTCACCCCTCCACTTT. Encoded protein: CAISRDSYNSPLHF.

A few counts support this clone. The gene calls are TRBV5-5 and TRBJ2-3; 10 nucleotides align to TRBD2. The trim removed 0 bases at V and 0 bases at J, leaving 4 bases unmatched. This CDR3 has 17 amino acids. CDR1 is SGHKS, CDR2 YYEKEE, per germline (reference sequence). The CDR3 sequence is CASSLGLAGTSTDTQYF. The CDR3 nucleotides read TGTGCCAGCAGCTTGGGACTAGCGGGTACTAGCACAGATACGCAGTATTTT.

The chain couples TRBV11-3 to TRBJ2-7, with D tentatively TRBD1 (6 bases). The V end was cut by 0 bases, the J end by 6 bases, with 9 bases between. CDR3 length: 13 residues. CDR1 SGHNT and CDR2 YENEEA come from the germline V gene. The CDR3 coding sequence is TGTGCCAGCAGCTTAGATGAAGGGGGCGAGCAGTACTTC. Its translation is CASSLDEGGEQYF.

The rearrangement links TRBV30 to TRBJ1-1; TRBD1 is a possible D gene (6 bases). Germline V gene lookup returns CDR1 GTSNPN and CDR2 SVGIG (reference sequence). The CDR3 loop spans 13 amino acids. Deletions cut 4 bases from V and 0 bases from J, with 9 bases between. The CDR3 region is CAWTTGMNTEAFF. The DNA for the CDR3 is TGTGCCTGGACGACAGGAATGAACACTGAAGCTTTCTTT.

The chain joins TRBV18 to TRBJ1-2; D is unresolved. Trimming cost V 3 bases and J 4 bases, with 15 bases left between them. The CDR3 is 15 amino acids. CDR1 is KGHSH and CDR2 is LQKENI in the germline V gene. The CDR3 here is CASSPSIGMVYGYTF. In nucleotides, the CDR3 is TGTGCCAGCTCACCCTCTATCGGTATGGTCTATGGCTACACCTTC.

The chain recombines TRBV7-3 with TRBJ1-1; tentative D call: TRBD1 (5 bases). Between the trimmed V and J ends, which lost 2 bases and 3 bases, there was a span of 13 bases. CDR1 and CDR2 (germline): SGHTA, FQGTGA. The length of the CDR3 is 15 residues. The chain's CDR3 is CASSLRAGGDTEAFF. DNA for the CDR3: TGTGCCAGCAGCTTACGTGCGGGAGGGGACACTGAAGCTTTCTTT.